This TCR beta chain was retrieved from a study of T cells in Graves' hyperthyroidism and ophthalmopathy. Findings of the study overall: The authors' 13 V-J model separated ophthalmopathy from stable hyperthyroidism. Most expanded thyroid clonotypes above 0.001 recurred in blood. It was a median about 6 months before onset that the model predicted ophthalmopathy.

The V end was cut by 0 bases, the J end by 0 bases, with 6 bases between. Germline V lookup: CDR1 MGHRA, CDR2 YSYEKL. There are 15 residues in the CDR3. Fresh peripheral blood, approximately 10 ml, was the source of the PBMCs. The investigators amplified TCR beta CDR3 regions from RNA transcripts. TCR CDR3 underwent first-round RT-PCR with the HTBI primer set. TCRdb itself ran the multiplex PCR reads through MiXCR, one entry per CDR3 protein. Here the sample spans about 590,000 distinct CDR3 sequences, about a sixth being singletons. Turning to this clonotype: Its matching antigen is unknown.

The chain has TRBV4-1 and TRBJ2-1, with a weak D call TRBD2 (5 bases). The sequencing sample was made of blood. This TCR was sampled from a woman between 25 and 40 years old with Graves' hyperthyroidism. CDR3 amino acids: CASSQERDSYNEQFF. The CDR3 DNA sequence: TGCGCCAGCAGCCAAGAACGGGACTCCTACAATGAGCAGTTCTTC.